This T cell receptor (beta chain) was observed in a study of blood T cell repertoires in COVID-19. The overall study: Nucleic acid was either cDNA or gDNA, and it came from T cells, B-cell-depleted T cells, or PBMCs.

Original data processing: Nucleated cell counts were estimated from reference gene primer amplification. Measured with immunoSEQ multiplex PCR; TCRdb has only the in-frame clones, and not every one. D and trimming come from the DNA, and the V and J calls and clone size come from that table. Among more than 200,000 clones, about nine tenths were seen once, and the ten largest hold around 6.3%. Germline CDR1 reads WSHSY; CDR2 reads SAAADI. V trimming: 6 bases; J trimming: 4 bases; junction bases outside the gene matches: 3. The CDR3 runs 15 residues. This clone showed up just once. This clonotype was sampled from a woman between 25 and 40 years old with COVID-19, enrolled during active disease. This rearrangement joins TRBV10-2 to TRBJ2-1; 13 bases are a match to TRBD2. The source material was peripheral blood. The CDR3 DNA reads as TGCGCCAGCAGGGGACTAGCGGGACCGTACAATGAGCAGTTCTTC. Protein sequence: CASRGLAGPYNEQFF.